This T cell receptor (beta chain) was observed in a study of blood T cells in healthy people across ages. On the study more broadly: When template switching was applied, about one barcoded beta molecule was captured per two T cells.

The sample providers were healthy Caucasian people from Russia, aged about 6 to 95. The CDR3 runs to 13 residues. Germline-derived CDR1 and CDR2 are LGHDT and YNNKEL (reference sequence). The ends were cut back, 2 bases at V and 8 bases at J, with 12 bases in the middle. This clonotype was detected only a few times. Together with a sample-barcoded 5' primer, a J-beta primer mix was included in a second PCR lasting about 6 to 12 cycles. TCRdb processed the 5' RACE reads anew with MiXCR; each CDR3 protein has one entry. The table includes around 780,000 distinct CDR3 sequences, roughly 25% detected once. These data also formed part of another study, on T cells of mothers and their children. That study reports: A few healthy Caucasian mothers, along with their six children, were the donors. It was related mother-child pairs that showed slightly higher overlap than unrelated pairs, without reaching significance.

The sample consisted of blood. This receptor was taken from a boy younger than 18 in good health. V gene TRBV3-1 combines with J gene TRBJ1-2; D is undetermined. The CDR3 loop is CASSQLGGEGYTF. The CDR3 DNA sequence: TGTGCCAGCAGCCAATTAGGAGGTGAGGGCTACACCTTC.